This is a list of T cell receptor beta chains from one sample in a study of blood T cell repertoires in COVID-19. Sequencing used immunoSEQ multiplex PCR; TCRdb keeps in-frame clones, though not all of them. The table has under 130,000 clones, more than 80% seen once; the top ten hold about 30%. The sequenced sample consisted of peripheral blood. These TCRs come from an elderly woman with acute or convalescent COVID-19. Each CDR3 is given with its conserved first and last residue. A D gene is named only where the DNA matches it firmly. Clone size appears in some rows only: once, few, many, or a class for an expanded clone.

-	TRBV12-2	-	TRBJ2-5	TGTGCAAGTCGCCCACCCGGAGAGGCGGGGGCGTTCCAAGAGACCCAGTACTTC	CASRPPGEAGAFQETQYF
-	TRBV11-2	-	TRBJ2-5	TGTGCCAGCAGCTCCATCCGACTAGGGGAGACCCAGTACTTC	CASSSIRLGETQYF
few	TRBV19	-	TRBJ2-7	TGTGCCAGTAGTAACTCCGACAGCTTGAGGTCCTACGAGCAGTACTTC	CASSNSDSLRSYEQYF
once	TRBV25-1	-	TRBJ1-6	TGTGCCAGCAGTGATCACAGGGTTTTGGGATCACCCCTCCACTTT	CASSDHRVLGSPLHF
-	TRBV19	TRBD1	TRBJ1-6	TGTGCCAGTAGTTTGACAGGGACTAATTCACCCCTCCACTTT	CASSLTGTNSPLHF
-	TRBV2	-	TRBJ1-5	TGTGCCAGCAGAGGGTGGGTTGGGGGCCGCCTCTTCAATCAGCCCCAGCATTTT	CASRGWVGGRLFNQPQHF
-	TRBV27	TRBD2	TRBJ2-7	TGTGCCAGCAGTTTGCGGGGGGGGGACTACGAGCAGTACTTC	CASSLRGGDYEQYF
-	TRBV9	-	TRBJ1-1	TGTGCCAGCAGCTGGGGTACAGGGACAACCACTGAAGCTTTCTTT	CASSWGTGTTTEAFF
-	TRBV7-9	TRBD1	TRBJ2-7	TGTGCCAGCAGCTTAGCCGGGACAGGGTATGAGCAGTACTTC	CASSLAGTGYEQYF
-	TRBV6-6	-	TRBJ2-3	TGTGCCAGCAGCCGACTCGGGGTCCCTTCAGATACGCAGTATTTT	CASSRLGVPSDTQYF
-	TRBV6-1	TRBD2	TRBJ2-7	TGTGCCAGCAGTACTAGCGGGTTTAGGTACGAGCAGTACTTC	CASSTSGFRYEQYF
-	TRBV24-1	TRBD1	TRBJ2-1	TGTGCCACCAGCCTCCCGACAGGGGGCTCCTACAATGAGCAGTTCTTC	CATSLPTGGSYNEQFF
-	TRBV5-1	TRBD1	TRBJ2-1	TGCGCCAGCAGCTTGGGGGACAGTTCCTACAATGAGCAGTTCTTC	CASSLGDSSYNEQFF
-	TRBV6-5	TRBD1	TRBJ1-4	TGTGCCAGCAGTTACTCGAGGCGCAGGGGGGAAGAAAAACTGTTTTTT	CASSYSRRRGEEKLFF
-	TRBV5-1	TRBD1	TRBJ2-5	TGCGCCAGCAGCTTGGAAGGACAGGGGAAAGAGACCCAGTACTTC	CASSLEGQGKETQYF
once	TRBV10-3	-	TRBJ2-7	TGTGCCATCAGCACACAGGGCCGCCGGGACGAGCAGTACTTC	CAISTQGRRDEQYF
-	TRBV7-9	TRBD1	TRBJ2-7	TGTGCCAGCAGCCCGAAGGGACAGGGGGCCTACGAGCAGTACTTC	CASSPKGQGAYEQYF
-	TRBV5-5	-	TRBJ1-2	TGTGCCAGCAGCTCAGGGTTTTTTGGGTTTTTCTATGGCTACACCTTC	CASSSGFFGFFYGYTF
-	TRBV28	TRBD1	TRBJ1-5	TGTGCCAGCAGTGTGACAGGGACAGTTGAGCCCCAGCATTTT	CASSVTGTVEPQHF
-	TRBV6-5	TRBD2	TRBJ2-1	TGTGCCAGCAACACTCCGGGAGGTGCCAATGAGCAGTTCTTC	CASNTPGGANEQFF
-	TRBV6-2/TRBV6-3	TRBD2	TRBJ2-5	TGTGCCAGCAGTTACTCGACTGCGGGAGGGGAGACCCAGTACTTC	CASSYSTAGGETQYF
-	TRBV3-1/TRBV3-2	-	TRBJ1-2	TGTGCCAGCAGCCAAGCTGCCGGGACAAGCTATGGCTACACCTTC	CASSQAAGTSYGYTF
-	TRBV5-1	TRBD1	TRBJ1-5	TGCGCCAGCAGCACGGGACAGGGTAATCAGCCCCAGCATTTT	CASSTGQGNQPQHF
-	TRBV28	TRBD1	TRBJ1-5	TGTGCCAGCACAGGGGGAGCGCAGCCCCAGCATTTT	CASTGGAQPQHF
once	TRBV3-1/TRBV3-2	TRBD2	TRBJ2-3	TGTGCCAGCAGCCAGGGACTAGCGGGGGGGCTAGATACGCAGTATTTT	CASSQGLAGGLDTQYF
-	TRBV19	-	TRBJ2-3	TGTGCCAGTAGTAGTCCAGGGCGGATCACCCAGTATTTT	CASSSPGRITQYF
-	TRBV14	TRBD2	TRBJ2-3	TGTGCCAGCAGCCAAGTAACGGGGGGGCCAGGTACGCAGTATTTT	CASSQVTGGPGTQYF
once	TRBV3-1/TRBV3-2	-	TRBJ2-2	TGTGCCAGCAGCCAAGCCACGAACACCGGGGAGCTGTTTTTT	CASSQATNTGELFF
many	TRBV5-4	-	TRBJ1-6	TGTGCCAGCAGCTTGGTCAATAATTCACCCCTCCACTTT	CASSLVNNSPLHF
-	TRBV28	-	TRBJ1-3	TGTGCCAGCAGTCCCCCAGGGGTCTCTGGAAACACCATATATTTT	CASSPPGVSGNTIYF
-	TRBV3-1/TRBV3-2	TRBD1	TRBJ2-7	TGTGCCAGCAGCCTTCGACAGGGGGGAGAGCAGTACTTC	CASSLRQGGEQYF
-	TRBV29-1	-	TRBJ2-7	TGCAGCGTCCCTGGCCGCCCTGGCTACGAGCAGTACTTC	CSVPGRPGYEQYF
-	TRBV27	-	TRBJ2-2	TGTGCCAGCAAGGGCCGGGACACGAACACCGGGGAGCTGTTTTTT	CASKGRDTNTGELFF
-	TRBV6-6	TRBD2	TRBJ2-2	TGTGCCAGCAGTTACTCTGGACTAGTTGGAACCGGGGAGCTGTTTTTT	CASSYSGLVGTGELFF
-	TRBV7-2	TRBD1	TRBJ1-2	TGTGCCAGCACAACAGGGGGCGTCTATGGCTACACCTTC	CASTTGGVYGYTF
once	TRBV29-1	-	TRBJ2-3	TGCAGTTCCCAGGGGAGCACAGATACGCAGTATTTT	CSSQGSTDTQYF
-	TRBV18	-	TRBJ2-3	TGTGCCAGCTCACCCCGAAGCGTGGGAGCAGATACGCAGTATTTT	CASSPRSVGADTQYF
once	TRBV4-2	-	TRBJ1-3	TGTGCCAGCAGCCAAGGACAGGTGAGCTCTGGAAACACCATATATTTT	CASSQGQVSSGNTIYF
-	TRBV10-3	-	TRBJ1-1	TGTGCCATCAGCCCAGGGGTCACTGAAGCTTTCTTT	CAISPGVTEAFF
-	TRBV5-4	-	TRBJ2-6	TGTGCCAGCAGCTTCTCAGGGACTGGGGCCAACGTCCTGACTTTC	CASSFSGTGANVLTF
-	TRBV19	-	TRBJ2-5	TGTGCCAGTAGTATACAGGGAACCCAAGAGACCCAGTACTTC	CASSIQGTQETQYF
-	TRBV5-5	-	TRBJ2-7	TGTGCCAGCAGCTTGCGGTGGGGCCCAGGGGCGAACTACGAGCAGTACTTC	CASSLRWGPGANYEQYF
-	TRBV7-3	-	TRBJ1-3	TGTGCCAGCAGCCGGACTGGGAGCCCTCCTGGAAACACCATATATTTT	CASSRTGSPPGNTIYF
once	TRBV7-9	TRBD1	TRBJ1-3	TGTGCCAGCAGCTTCCGGGACAGGGACCCGAACTCTGGAAACACCATATATTTT	CASSFRDRDPNSGNTIYF
few	TRBV4-3	-	TRBJ2-7	TGCGCCAGCAGCCAATTTAGAGGGGGCGAGCAGTACTTC	CASSQFRGGEQYF
-	TRBV7-9	TRBD1	TRBJ2-7	TGTGCCAGCAGCTTCCTTGGGGACAGGGACTCCTACGAGCAGTACTTC	CASSFLGDRDSYEQYF
-	TRBV4-1	-	TRBJ1-1	TGCGCCAGCAGCCAAGCAGGGTCTAACACTGAAGCTTTCTTT	CASSQAGSNTEAFF